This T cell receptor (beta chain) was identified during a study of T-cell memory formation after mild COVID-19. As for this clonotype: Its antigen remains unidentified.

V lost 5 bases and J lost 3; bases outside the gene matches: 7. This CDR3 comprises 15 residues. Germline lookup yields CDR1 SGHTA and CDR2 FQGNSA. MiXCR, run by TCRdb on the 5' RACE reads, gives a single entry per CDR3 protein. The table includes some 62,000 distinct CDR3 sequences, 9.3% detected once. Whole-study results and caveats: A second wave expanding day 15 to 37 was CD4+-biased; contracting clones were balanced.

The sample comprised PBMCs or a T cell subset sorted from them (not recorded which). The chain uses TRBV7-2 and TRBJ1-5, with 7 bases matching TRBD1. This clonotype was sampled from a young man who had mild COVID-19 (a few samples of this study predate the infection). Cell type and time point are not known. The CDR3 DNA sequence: TGTGCCAGCAGCCCCCTGACAGGGAACAATCAGCCCCAGCATTTT. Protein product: CASSPLTGNNQPQHF.